The 10 T cell receptor beta chains given below trace back to one sample, sequenced in a study of blood T cell repertoires in COVID-19. Generated by immunoSEQ multiplex PCR, the TCRdb table keeps only in-frame clones and is missing some. The sample carries about 130,000 clones, roughly 83% recorded once. Sequences were obtained from peripheral blood. Receptors were obtained from a woman older than 75 with acute or convalescent COVID-19.

The rearrangement links TRBV18 to TRBJ2-2; 9 nucleotides agree with TRBD1. The CDR3 consists of 17 residues. Germline V CDR1 and CDR2: KGHSH, LQKENI. The V segment lost 3 bases and the J segment 3 bases; nucleotides outside the gene matches: 8. The chain's CDR3 is CASSPLTGGADTGELFF. CDR3 DNA: TGTGCCAGCTCACCCCTAACAGGGGGCGCCGACACCGGGGAGCTGTTTTTT.

This rearrangement joins TRBV6-5 to TRBJ2-3, with D perhaps TRBD2 (6 bases). Germline CDR1 MNHEY, CDR2 SVGAGI. V lost 8 bases and J 2 bases, leaving 14 bases between the germline ends. This CDR3 region has 14 residues. The CDR3 DNA reads as TGTGCCAGCGTTCGGGGGTACCTCACAGATACGCAGTATTTT. Translation gives CASVRGYLTDTQYF.

The chain couples TRBV5-8 to TRBJ1-1, with 8 bases that match TRBD1. Germline lookup yields CDR1 SGHTS and CDR2 YDEGEE. The CDR3 has 16 residues. J was trimmed by 1 base and V by 3 bases; bases with no gene match: 8. CDR3 residues: CASSWPGQAGNTEAFF. DNA of the CDR3: TGTGCCAGCAGCTGGCCGGGACAGGCGGGGAACACTGAAGCTTTCTTT.

This sequence joins TRBV6-6 and TRBJ2-7; the match to TRBD1 covers 7 bases. This CDR3 spans 15 amino acids. Trimming removed 0 bases from V and 5 bases from J; junction bases left unmatched: 7. The germline CDR1 and CDR2 sequences are MNHNY and SVGAGI (reference sequence). CDR3 nucleotide sequence: TGTGCCAGCAGTTACTCAACGACAGGGTACCACGAGCAGTACTTC. Translated: CASSYSTTGYHEQYF.

V gene TRBV9 combines with J gene TRBJ1-5; 9 bases fit TRBD1. Germline V gene lookup returns CDR1 SGDLS and CDR2 YYNGEE. With V trimmed by 3 bases and J by 3 bases, 7 bases remained unmatched. The CDR3 is made up of 16 amino acids. The CDR3 DNA reads TGTGCCAGCAGCGGAGGGGACAGGGCTGTCAATCAGCCCCAGCATTTT. Protein product: CASSGGDRAVNQPQHF.

The genes are TRBV3-1 (or the pseudogene TRBV3-2) and TRBJ2-7; TRBD1 matches at 8 bases. In germline, CDR1 is LGHDT, CDR2 YNNKEL (reference sequence). The CDR3 runs to 16 residues. The J segment lost 5 bases and the V segment lost 4 bases, leaving 13 bases of the junction unmatched. The CDR3 coding sequence is TGTGCCAGCAGCCGCCAAAGTGGACAGGGTTCCAACGAGCAGTACTTC. Translating it yields CASSRQSGQGSNEQYF.

This chain joins TRBV9 and TRBJ1-2; maybe TRBD1 (5 bases). V lost 2 bases, J lost 8 bases, and 16 bases lay in between. Germline loops: CDR1 SGDLS, CDR2 YYNGEE. The CDR3 has 14 residues. The CDR3: CASSVSPGGEGYTF. The CDR3 DNA follows: TGTGCCAGCAGCGTCTCCCCGGGGGGAGAGGGCTACACCTTC. Filled out from reference TRBV9 and TRBJ1-2, the complete variable domain reads DSGVTQTPKHLITATGQRVTLRCSPRSGDLSVYWYQQSLDQGLQFLIQYYNGEERAKGNILERFSAQQFPDLHSELNLSSLELGDSALYFCASSVSPGGEGYTFGSGTRLTVV.

A single count supports this clone. The chain carries TRBV18 and TRBJ1-4, with D perhaps matching TRBD1 (5 bases). Germline V gives CDR1 KGHSH, CDR2 LQKENI. CDR3 size: 15 residues. The V gene lost 1 base and the J gene lost 5 bases, with 11 bases spanning the gap. The CDR3 nucleotides are TGTGCCAGCTCACCACGGGGGGAGTTAAATGAAAAACTGTTTTTT. The encoded protein is CASSPRGELNEKLFF.

About this clone itself: No conserved phenylalanine or tryptophan is present at the end of the CDR3, so a read error is the likely explanation. No DNA is shown, since the ends of the CDR3 on it are uncertain; the CDR3 is the one TCRdb lists. The chain joins TRBV12-1 to TRBJ2-7; the table assigns TRBD1, which was not confirmed against the DNA. TRBV12-1 is a recognized pseudogene. Including both end residues, the CDR3 is 12 amino acids long. Here the CDR3 reads CASSPSRDRGLS.

For the CDR3, the DNA is TGTGCCAGCACCGACAGATTCTTCGAGCAGTACTTC. It translates to CASTDRFFEQYF. This chain connects TRBV12-3 or TRBV12-4 to TRBJ2-7; tentatively, D is TRBD1 (5 bases). Trimming shortened V by 7 bases and J by 6 bases, and 13 bases separated the two germline ends. The CDR3 runs 12 residues.